Presented here are 23 T cell receptor beta chains from one specimen sequenced in a study of early T cells in non-severe SARS-CoV-2 infection. TCRdb called the 5' RACE reads again in MiXCR, with one record for every CDR3 protein. This sample yields about 27,000 distinct CDR3 sequences, of which more than 4.5% are seen a single time; approximately 0.9% belongs to the top ten. Sequencing was done on a sample of whole blood. These receptor sequences come from an adult who was a healthcare worker with PCR-confirmed SARS-CoV-2 infection or an uninfected control (not recorded which).

In this sample, this clonotype turned up many times. The chain joins TRBV18 to TRBJ2-7, with D possibly TRBD1 on 5 matching bases. The V gene's germline CDR1 is KGHSH and CDR2 LQKENI. V was trimmed by 2 bases and J by 2 bases, leaving 16 bases between them. This CDR3 has 16 residues. CDR3 residues: CASSPDKGRAPYEQYF. In DNA, the CDR3 is TGTGCCAGCTCACCAGATAAAGGCAGGGCCCCCTACGAGCAGTACTTC.

A few counts support this clonotype. CDR3 amino acids: CASSQDESVSGANVLTF. The CDR3 DNA follows: TGTGCCAGCAGCCAAGATGAGTCCGTCTCTGGGGCCAACGTCCTGACTTTC. The chain recombines TRBV4-2 with TRBJ2-6; D gene uncertain. Germline CDR1 and CDR2: LGHNA and YNFKEQ. The V and J ends lost 0 bases and 0 bases respectively, with 9 bases between them. The CDR3 is 17 residues long.

Sample share makes this clonotype medium-sized. The gene calls are TRBV5-1 and TRBJ2-7; D is perhaps TRBD2 (6 bases). Trimming pared 4 bases from V and 1 base from J, leaving 12 bases between. Germline lookup yields CDR1 SGHRS and CDR2 YFSETQ. There are 14 residues in the CDR3. For the CDR3, the DNA is TGCGCCAGCAGCGAGAGACTAGATTCCTACGAGCAGTACTTC. It translates to CASSERLDSYEQYF.

V usage is TRBV20-1 and J usage is TRBJ2-4; D remains ambiguous. The CDR3 contains 13 residues. With 3 bases removed from V and 1 base from J, the gap between germline ends came to 7 bases. Germline-derived CDR1 and CDR2 are DFQATT and SNEGSKA (reference sequence). The CDR3 DNA sequence: TGCAGTGCTAGGCAGGTGGCCAAAAACATTCAGTACTTC. Protein product: CSARQVAKNIQYF.

The sample holds many counts of this clonotype. The CDR3, as DNA: TGTGCCAGCAGTGATGAGGGGACGAGGGCCAACGTCCTGACTTTC. This codes for CASSDEGTRANVLTF. The chain combines TRBV2 with TRBJ2-6, with D perhaps matching TRBD1 or TRBD2 (5 bases each). Germline V gives CDR1 SNHLY, CDR2 FYNNEI. The CDR3 is 15 amino acids. V was pared by 3 bases and J by 5 bases, with 11 bases between.

The chain has TRBV27 and TRBJ1-3; no definite D call. Germline CDR1 and CDR2: MNHEY and SMNVEV (reference sequence). Trimming stripped 5 bases from V and 0 bases from J, with 11 bases between. The CDR3 extends over 15 amino acids. The CDR3 spells CASSPDITSGNTIYF. The CDR3, as DNA: TGTGCCAGCAGTCCAGATATAACCTCTGGAAACACCATATATTTT.

J is TRBJ1-1 and V is TRBV27; D uncertain. Germline V gives CDR1 MNHEY, CDR2 SMNVEV (reference sequence). This CDR3 has 11 amino acids. V was shortened by 4 bases and J by 8 bases, with 8 bases between the two germline ends. The CDR3 here is CASSSLREAFF. The CDR3 nucleotides read TGTGCCAGCAGTTCCCTCCGGGAAGCTTTCTTT.

By share of the sample, this clonotype is medium-sized. This rearrangement joins TRBV5-1 to TRBJ2-7; D gene unclear. The CDR3 is made up of 13 amino acids. The germline CDR1 and CDR2 sequences are SGHRS and YFSETQ. V was clipped by 0 bases and J by 4 bases, with 8 bases between them. The CDR3 DNA sequence: TGCGCCAGCAGCTTGGCCGGGTTGTACGAGCAGTACTTC. Translation gives CASSLAGLYEQYF.

The V and J genes are TRBV3-1 and TRBJ1-6; 8 bases map to TRBD1. Trimming removed 0 bases from V and 10 bases from J; junction bases left unmatched: 5. Germline-derived CDR1 and CDR2 are LGHDT and YNNKEL (reference sequence). The CDR3 is 15 amino acids. Written as DNA, the CDR3 is TGTGCCAGCAGCCAAGAAGCAGGGGGCGGGTCACCCCTCCACTTT. This encodes CASSQEAGGGSPLHF.

By proportion, this clonotype is medium-sized (0.01 to 0.1%). The chain couples TRBV12-3 or TRBV12-4 to TRBJ2-3; no firm D call. The CDR3 has 15 amino acids. The V end lost 2 bases, the J end lost 6 bases, and 15 bases lay between the germline ends. CDR3 residues: CASSLSRQFGDTQYF. In nucleotides, the CDR3 is TGTGCCAGCAGTTTATCACGTCAGTTTGGCGATACGCAGTATTTT.

This clonotype was seen only a few times. The rearrangement links TRBV5-1 to TRBJ2-7; a weak D match, TRBD2 (6 bases). This CDR3 comprises 14 residues. CDR1 is SGHRS and CDR2 is YFSETQ in the germline V gene. V gave up 4 bases and J gave up 7 bases, with 18 bases separating them. The CDR3 DNA follows: TGCGCCAGCAGCCCGGGCGGGGAAATAATGGAGCAGTACTTC. Its translation: CASSPGGEIMEQYF.

This clonotype was observed a few times. The CDR3 bases are TGCAGCGGCCTACTAGCGGGAGAATCCGGGGAGCTGTTTTTT. As protein: CSGLLAGESGELFF. This chain connects TRBV29-1 to TRBJ2-2, with 11 nucleotides matching TRBD2. With V trimmed by 7 bases and J by 6 bases, 7 bases remained unmatched. This CDR3 is 14 amino acids long. The germline gives CDR1 SQVTM, CDR2 ANQGSEA.

The chain joins TRBV6-6 to TRBJ2-3; D remains unclear. The germline V gene has CDR1 MNHNY and CDR2 SVGAGI (reference sequence). V was trimmed by 6 bases and J by 0 bases, leaving 10 bases between them. This CDR3 comprises 14 residues. The CDR3 here is CASRRPGSTDTQYF. CDR3 bases: TGTGCCAGCAGACGCCCTGGCAGCACAGATACGCAGTATTTT.

The table lists this clonotype with many counts. J is TRBJ2-3 and V is TRBV11-2, with 12 bases matching TRBD1. The trim removed 4 bases at V and 7 bases at J, leaving 24 bases unmatched. The length of the CDR3 is 21 residues. Germline CDR1 and CDR2: SGHAT and FQNNGV. The CDR3 bases are TGTGCCAGCAGCTCCCGGGGGTGGGACAGGGGGCGCTCAGCACCCGTTTATACGCAGTATTTT. Translated: CASSSRGWDRGRSAPVYTQYF. Drawing the rest from reference TRBV11-2 and TRBJ2-3, the complete variable domain is EAGVAQSPRYKIIEKRQSVAFWCNPISGHATLYWYQQILGQGPKLLIQFQNNGVVDDSQLPKDRFSAERLKGVDSTLKIQPAKLEDSAVYLCASSSRGWDRGRSAPVYTQYFGPGTRLTVL.

Concerning this clonotype itself: Since a much larger clone is just one base distant, this may be a read error. This chain uses TRBV20-1 with TRBJ2-7, with no clear D. The CDR3 is 14 residues long. CDR1 and CDR2 from the germline V gene are DFQATT and SNEGSKA (reference sequence). Trimming left V 0 bases short and J 6 bases short, with 15 bases between. CDR3 amino acids: CSARDPGKVSEQYF. CDR3 sequence (DNA): TGCAGTGCTAGAGACCCGGGTAAGGTCAGCGAGCAGTACTTC.

This chain links TRBV7-9 with TRBJ1-1; D is unresolved. Germline assignment: CDR1 SEHNR and CDR2 FQNEAQ (reference sequence). Trimming stripped 1 base from V and 7 bases from J, with 7 bases between. The CDR3 contains 12 residues. The CDR3 DNA is TGTGCCAGCAGCTTAGAGAGGATTGAAGCTTTCTTT. It encodes CASSLERIEAFF.

This clonotype was recorded at least ten times. This chain joins TRBV15 and TRBJ2-7; D remains ambiguous. Germline V lookup: CDR1 LNHNV, CDR2 YYDKDF (reference sequence). The CDR3 loop spans 14 amino acids. V lost 5 bases and J 3 bases, leaving 14 bases between the germline ends. Here the CDR3 DNA reads TGTGCCACCAGCGTCGGGCTCCTAAACTACGAGCAGTACTTC. This encodes CATSVGLLNYEQYF. Full variable domain (rest looked up from reference TRBV15 and TRBJ2-7): DAMVIQNPRYQVTQFGKPVTLSCSQTLNHNVMYWYQQKSSQAPKLLFHYYDKDFNNEADTPDNFQSRRPNTSFCFLDIRSPGLGDTAMYLCATSVGLLNYEQYFGPGTRLTVT.

This clonotype was observed many times. This rearrangement joins TRBV9 to TRBJ2-1; D might be TRBD2 (6 bases). Looked up from germline, CDR1 is SGDLS and CDR2 is YYNGEE. The CDR3 runs 15 residues. V was clipped by 3 bases and J by 3 bases, with 13 bases between them. CDR3 DNA sequence: TGTGCCAGCAGCGGTTGGAGGGTGGACTACAATGAGCAGTTCTTC. Its protein is CASSGWRVDYNEQFF.

The table lists this clonotype with many counts. The rearrangement links TRBV29-1 to TRBJ2-2; D could derive from TRBD1 or TRBD2 (5 bases each). Germline V CDR1 and CDR2: SQVTM, ANQGSEA. Trimming shortened V by 7 bases and J by 4 bases, and 19 bases separated the two germline ends. CDR3 length: 15 residues. Written as DNA, the CDR3 is TGCAGCGCTGCCGGGACGGGGCCGTCCACCGGGGAGCTGTTTTTT. Translated, it gives CSAAGTGPSTGELFF.

This clonotype was found a few times. The rearrangement joins TRBV7-8 to TRBJ2-5, with a tentative D call TRBD1 (6 bases). Trimming removed 1 base from V and 2 bases from J, with 17 bases in between. In germline, CDR1 is SGHVS, CDR2 FQNEAQ. The CDR3 is 17 residues long. This CDR3 is CASSLGGRADLQETQYF. The DNA for the CDR3 is TGTGCCAGCAGCTTAGGGGGGCGGGCAGACTTACAAGAGACCCAGTACTTC.

This clonotype was counted ten times or more. This CDR3 reads CATSDFGRSEQYF. As DNA, the CDR3 is TGTGCCACCAGTGATTTTGGCCGAAGCGAGCAGTACTTC. This sequence joins TRBV24-1 and TRBJ2-7; D ambiguous. The germline V gene has CDR1 KGHDR and CDR2 SFDVKD. This CDR3 comprises 13 residues. Deletions cut 1 base from V and 6 bases from J, with 9 bases between.

The chain employs TRBV7-9 and TRBJ2-7; 10 nucleotides line up with TRBD2. CDR1 SEHNR and CDR2 FQNEAQ come from the germline V gene (reference sequence). V dropped 5 bases and J dropped 4; count of bases not matched to a gene: 8. CDR3 length: 15 amino acids. CDR3 bases: TGTGCCAGCAGCGCTCGACTAGCGGGTGTATACGAGCAGTACTTC. The encoded protein is CASSARLAGVYEQYF.

This clonotype rates as medium-sized. The J gene is TRBJ2-3, the V gene TRBV6-6, with 9 nucleotides matching TRBD2. CDR1 is MNHNY, CDR2 SVGAGI, per germline (reference sequence). The junction had 14 bases not matched to a gene; V was cut back by 10 bases and J by 6 bases. The length of the CDR3 is 15 residues. CDR3 bases: TGTGCCACCTCATCTGGATTAGCGGGAGCGGATACGCAGTATTTT. Translated: CATSSGLAGADTQYF.